The present entry profiles one TCR beta chain with its context. The target antigen is unknown. The data were obtained in a study of a mutant IDH1 vaccine in newly diagnosed glioma. The wider study: The study started vaccination 4-6 weeks after radiotherapy alone, or with temozolomide cycles. Of treated patients, roughly 62% were men and about 38% women, averaging about 40 years. Therapy received beforehand was radiotherapy, temozolomide, or both, with most patients given both.

CDR1 is SGDLS and CDR2 is YYNGEE in the germline V gene. Trimming pared 3 bases from V and 1 base from J, leaving 8 bases between. The CDR3 is 15 residues long. Generated by immunoSEQ multiplex PCR, the TCRdb table keeps only in-frame clones and is missing some. The table records 58,000 or so clones, over 70% of them present only once. Findings of the study overall: Of the patients, 93.3% had vaccine-induced immune responses.

Noted time point: week 23, last vaccination. Topical imiquimod was applied with each vaccine dose, which held 300 ug of mutant IDH1 20-mer peptide. This material consisted of PBMCs, taken from a glioma patient whose treatment included an IDH1 peptide vaccine. The V call is TRBV9, the J call TRBJ2-6; D gene ambiguous. This TCR came from a man between 35 and 55 years old with glioma. CDR3 sequence reads: CASSDRLSGANVLTF. For the CDR3, the DNA is TGTGCCAGCAGCGACCGACTGTCTGGGGCCAACGTCCTGACTTTC.